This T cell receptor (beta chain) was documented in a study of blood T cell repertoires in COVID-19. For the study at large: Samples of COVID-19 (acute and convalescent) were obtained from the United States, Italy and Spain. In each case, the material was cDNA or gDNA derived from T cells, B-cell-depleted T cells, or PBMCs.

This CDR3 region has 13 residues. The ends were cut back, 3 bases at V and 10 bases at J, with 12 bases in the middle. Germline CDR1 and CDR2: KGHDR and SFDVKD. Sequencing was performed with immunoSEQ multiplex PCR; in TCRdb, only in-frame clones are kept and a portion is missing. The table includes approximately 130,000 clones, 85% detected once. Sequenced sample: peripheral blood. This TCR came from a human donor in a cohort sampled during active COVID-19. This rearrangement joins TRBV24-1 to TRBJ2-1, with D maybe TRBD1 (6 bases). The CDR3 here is CATSDPNREEQFF. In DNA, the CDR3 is TGTGCCACCAGTGATCCAAACAGGGAAGAGCAGTTCTTC.